The 19 T cell receptor beta chains below were found in one sample sequenced in a study of regulatory T cells in long-lasting Graves disease. With iRepertoire HTBI primers and Arm-PCR of CDR3 regions, TCR beta libraries were built. TCRdb re-analysed the multiplex PCR reads in MiXCR, keeping a single row per CDR3 protein. The repertoire holds about 530,000 distinct CDR3 sequences, with approximately 16% as singletons. Time point specified: newly diagnosed GD, antithyroid drugs for less than 3 months. PBMC RNA served as the TCR library source. This sample was also put to use in a study of T cells in Graves' hyperthyroidism and ophthalmopathy.

The input for sequencing was peripheral blood mononuclear cells (PBMCs), taken at new diagnosis, from a patient treated with antithyroid drugs. The receptors were gathered from a woman aged 35-60 years with Graves disease.

This clonotype was observed many times. This chain links TRBV6-5 with TRBJ1-3; D is unclear. Trimming removed 0 bases from V and 0 bases from J, with 9 bases in between. Germline CDR1 MNHEY, CDR2 SVGAGI. The CDR3 totals 16 residues. CDR3 DNA sequence: TGTGCCAGCAGTTACTCTGACACGAGCTCTGGAAACACCATATATTTT. It translates to CASSYSDTSSGNTIYF.

This clonotype was seen ten or more times. V is TRBV27 and J is TRBJ2-7, with 9 bases lining up with TRBD1. This CDR3 has 14 residues. CDR1 MNHEY and CDR2 SMNVEV come from the germline V gene (reference sequence). V shed 3 bases, J shed 4 bases, and the junction held 4 bases outside the gene matches. The CDR3 sequence is CASSFAGTGYEQYF. As DNA, the CDR3 is TGTGCCAGCAGTTTTGCCGGGACAGGGTACGAGCAGTACTTC.

This clonotype was seen many times. CDR3 region: CASAPGGGSYNEQFF. CDR3 bases: TGTGCCAGCGCTCCGGGGGGGGGCTCCTACAATGAGCAGTTCTTC. The chain combines TRBV6-1 with TRBJ2-1, with 8 bases lining up with TRBD2. V dropped 8 bases and J dropped 0; count of bases not matched to a gene: 6. There are 15 residues in the CDR3. CDR1 MNHNS and CDR2 SASEGT come from the germline V gene.

The rearrangement uses TRBV18 and TRBJ1-3; D perhaps matches TRBD1 (6 bases). V was clipped by 0 bases and J by 0 bases, with 12 bases between them. The CDR3 consists of 17 residues. The germline CDR1 and CDR2 sequences are KGHSH and LQKENI. In DNA, the CDR3 is TGTGCCAGCTCACCACCAGGTGGGGGCACCTCTGGAAACACCATATATTTT. It encodes CASSPPGGGTSGNTIYF.

The sample holds many counts of this clonotype. The chain recombines TRBV5-1 with TRBJ1-6, with no clear D. The CDR3 is 16 amino acids. Per germline, CDR1 SGHRS and CDR2 YFSETQ. The V end lost 0 bases, the J end lost 7 bases, and 14 bases lay between the germline ends. CDR3 loop: CASSLGGFGTNSPLHF. The CDR3 nucleotides read TGCGCCAGCAGCTTGGGAGGATTTGGTACCAATTCACCCCTCCACTTT.

Many counts were recorded for this clonotype. This chain joins TRBV3-1 and TRBJ1-2, with D possibly matching TRBD1 (6 bases). The CDR3 has 12 amino acids. Germline V lookup: CDR1 LGHDT, CDR2 YNNKEL (reference sequence). Trimming pared 4 bases from V and 4 bases from J, leaving 7 bases between. In nucleotides, the CDR3 is TGTGCCAGCAGCCCGGACAGCTATGGCTACACCTTC. Protein: CASSPDSYGYTF.

The gene calls are TRBV3-1 and TRBJ1-3, with D unresolved. The CDR3 spans 15 residues. The germline V gene has CDR1 LGHDT and CDR2 YNNKEL (reference sequence). V was cut by 3 bases and J by 0 bases, with 9 bases left in between. The CDR3, as DNA: TGTGCCAGCAGCCACGGCATGAGCTCTGGAAACACCATATATTTT. Translated: CASSHGMSSGNTIYF.

This clonotype was found many times. This chain connects TRBV29-1 to TRBJ2-3, with 8 positions matching TRBD2. Germline V gene lookup returns CDR1 SQVTM and CDR2 ANQGSEA. The CDR3 is 14 residues long. Trimming took 2 bases from V and 1 from J; bases not matched to a gene: 2. CDR3 sequence: CSVERGLGTDTQYF. CDR3 sequence (DNA): TGCAGCGTTGAAAGGGGACTAGGCACAGATACGCAGTATTTT.

Ten or more counts support this clonotype. A read error may account for a junction end that differs from germline. This chain connects TRBV12-3 or TRBV12-4 to TRBJ2-3, with D unresolved. The CDR3 length is 15 residues. CDR3 bases: TGCGCCAGCAGCTTGGCTCGCTTAGGGACAGATACGCAGTATTTT. Encoded protein: CASSLARLGTDTQYF.

This clonotype was counted only a few times. This sequence joins TRBV4-1 and TRBJ2-7; 8 bases are shared with TRBD2. J lost 2 bases, V lost 0 bases, and 6 bases had no gene match. Per germline, CDR1 MGHRA and CDR2 YSYEKL. CDR3 length equals 16 residues. The CDR3 DNA follows: TGCGCCAGCAGCCAAGATGGAGGCGGGGGGCCCTACGAGCAGTACTTC. This encodes CASSQDGGGGPYEQYF.

This clonotype was detected only a few times. At one boundary the junction diverges from the germline segment, which might be a read error. The V gene is TRBV2, the J gene TRBJ1-1, with D unclear. CDR1 is SNHLY, CDR2 FYNNEI, per germline. The CDR3 length is 13 residues. CDR3 sequence reads: CATSDIGYTEAFF. CDR3 nucleotides: TGTGCCACCAGTGATATAGGGTACACTGAAGCTTTCTTT.

There are a few counts of this clonotype. V usage is TRBV24-1 and J usage is TRBJ2-1; a possible D gene is TRBD1 (6 bases). CDR1 is KGHDR and CDR2 is SFDVKD in the germline V gene. V was trimmed by 4 bases and J by 7 bases, leaving 19 bases between them. The CDR3 has 16 residues. CDR3 nucleotides: TGTGCCACCAGTGACCCCCGACAGGCTCCTAGGAATGAGCAGTTCTTC. Amino acids: CATSDPRQAPRNEQFF.

V is TRBV19 and J is TRBJ2-1; 11 bases are a match to TRBD1. V shed 7 bases and J 8 bases; nucleotides not matched to a gene: 13. The CDR3 extends over 16 amino acids. Germline V lookup: CDR1 LNHDA, CDR2 SQIVND (reference sequence). DNA of the CDR3: TGTGCCAGTACCCAGGTCGTAGGACAGGGGGCCCATGAGCAGTTCTTC. Translating gives CASTQVVGQGAHEQFF.

This clonotype was seen more than once but under ten times. V is TRBV7-2 and J is TRBJ2-2; D unclear. Germline CDR1 is SGHTA and CDR2 is FQGNSA. The CDR3 loop spans 15 amino acids. The V gene lost 1 base and the J gene lost 6 bases, with 12 bases spanning the gap. The CDR3, as DNA: TGTGCCAGCAGCTTAGGCTTGGTGGGCGCCGGGGAGCTGTTTTTT. As protein: CASSLGLVGAGELFF.

V and J are TRBV7-3 and TRBJ2-1; 9 positions match TRBD2. Germline loops: CDR1 SGHTA, CDR2 FQGTGA. The CDR3 loop spans 18 amino acids. J was trimmed by 0 bases and V by 2 bases; bases with no gene match: 8. CDR3 nucleotides: TGTGCCAGCAGCTTAGAAGCGGGGGGCCCCAGCTCCTACAATGAGCAGTTCTTC. This encodes CASSLEAGGPSSYNEQFF.

With regard to this clonotype: Just one base apart from a much larger clone, this may be a read error. This chain links TRBV3-1 with TRBJ2-4, with D possibly matching TRBD2 (6 bases). CDR1 and CDR2 (germline): LGHDT, YNNKEL (reference sequence). The CDR3 spans 13 residues. The CDR3, as DNA: TGTGCCATCAGCCAAGGAGGGAGAGACATTCAGTACTTC. It encodes CAISQGGRDIQYF. Full variable domain (outside the CDR3, taken from reference TRBV3-1 and TRBJ2-4): DTAVSQTPKYLVTQMGNDKSIKCEQNLGHDTMYWYKQDSKKFLKIMFSYNNKELIINETVPNRFSPKSPDKAHLNLHINSLELGDSAVYFCAISQGGRDIQYFGAGTRLSVL.

This clonotype came up a few times. The chain has TRBV3-1 and TRBJ1-2; 8 nucleotides agree with TRBD1. The CDR3 is made up of 14 amino acids. Unmatched junction bases numbered 6, after V lost 1 base and J lost 8 bases. Germline assignment: CDR1 LGHDT and CDR2 YNNKEL (reference sequence). Here the CDR3 reads CASSQGQGNWGYTF. The CDR3 nucleotides are TGTGCCAGCAGCCAAGGACAGGGGAATTGGGGCTACACCTTC.

With respect to this clonotype: This clone may be a read error of a much larger clone one base away. This chain links TRBV11-2 with TRBJ1-1, with D unclear. The V end was cut by 0 bases, the J end by 6 bases, with 11 bases between. Looked up from germline, CDR1 is SGHAT and CDR2 is FQNNGV. The CDR3 loop spans 14 amino acids. In nucleotides, the CDR3 is TGTGCCAGCAGCTTAGATGCAATAGGCGCTGAAGCTTTCTTT. Translated, it gives CASSLDAIGAEAFF.

This clonotype was seen repeatedly, ten times or more. This chain connects TRBV11-2 to TRBJ1-1, with D unclear. Trimming stripped 5 bases from V and 8 bases from J, with 15 bases between. Looked up from germline, CDR1 is SGHAT and CDR2 is FQNNGV. The length of the CDR3 is 13 residues. The CDR3 sequence: CASSPHLSNEAFF. Written as DNA, the CDR3 is TGTGCCAGCAGCCCCCACCTAAGCAACGAAGCTTTCTTT.